The present T cell receptor (beta chain) was sequenced within a study of Ad26.COV2.S vaccination and SARS-CoV-2 variants. TCRdb's copy holds only in-frame clones and misses some; the assay was immunoSEQ multiplex PCR. Here the sample spans 350,000 to 450,000 clones, 92% being singletons. Documented treatment: roughly 19 received Ad26.COV2.S at low or high dose, single or two shots; roughly five received placebo; per-sample allocation not given. Samples came from day 63 after the first vaccine or placebo injection. The study, taken as a whole, reports: From the TCR breadth and depth analyses, total T cell responses may have been underestimated.

Germline V gene sequence: CDR1 ENHRY, CDR2 SYGVKD. Deletions cut 0 bases from V and 6 bases from J, with 11 bases between. This CDR3 spans 15 amino acids. Concerning this clone itself: The antigen remains undetermined.

The sequenced sample was peripheral blood, obtained in a trial of Ad26.COV2.S vaccine versus placebo. This sequence joins TRBV10-3 and TRBJ1-4, with a possible D match to TRBD1 (5 bases). The clonotype comes from a person aged 18-65 years who received the Ad26.COV2.S COVID-19 vaccine or a placebo. DNA of the CDR3: TGTGCCATCAGTGAGTCGGCAGGGATGGATGAAAAACTGTTTTTT. Protein: CAISESAGMDEKLFF.